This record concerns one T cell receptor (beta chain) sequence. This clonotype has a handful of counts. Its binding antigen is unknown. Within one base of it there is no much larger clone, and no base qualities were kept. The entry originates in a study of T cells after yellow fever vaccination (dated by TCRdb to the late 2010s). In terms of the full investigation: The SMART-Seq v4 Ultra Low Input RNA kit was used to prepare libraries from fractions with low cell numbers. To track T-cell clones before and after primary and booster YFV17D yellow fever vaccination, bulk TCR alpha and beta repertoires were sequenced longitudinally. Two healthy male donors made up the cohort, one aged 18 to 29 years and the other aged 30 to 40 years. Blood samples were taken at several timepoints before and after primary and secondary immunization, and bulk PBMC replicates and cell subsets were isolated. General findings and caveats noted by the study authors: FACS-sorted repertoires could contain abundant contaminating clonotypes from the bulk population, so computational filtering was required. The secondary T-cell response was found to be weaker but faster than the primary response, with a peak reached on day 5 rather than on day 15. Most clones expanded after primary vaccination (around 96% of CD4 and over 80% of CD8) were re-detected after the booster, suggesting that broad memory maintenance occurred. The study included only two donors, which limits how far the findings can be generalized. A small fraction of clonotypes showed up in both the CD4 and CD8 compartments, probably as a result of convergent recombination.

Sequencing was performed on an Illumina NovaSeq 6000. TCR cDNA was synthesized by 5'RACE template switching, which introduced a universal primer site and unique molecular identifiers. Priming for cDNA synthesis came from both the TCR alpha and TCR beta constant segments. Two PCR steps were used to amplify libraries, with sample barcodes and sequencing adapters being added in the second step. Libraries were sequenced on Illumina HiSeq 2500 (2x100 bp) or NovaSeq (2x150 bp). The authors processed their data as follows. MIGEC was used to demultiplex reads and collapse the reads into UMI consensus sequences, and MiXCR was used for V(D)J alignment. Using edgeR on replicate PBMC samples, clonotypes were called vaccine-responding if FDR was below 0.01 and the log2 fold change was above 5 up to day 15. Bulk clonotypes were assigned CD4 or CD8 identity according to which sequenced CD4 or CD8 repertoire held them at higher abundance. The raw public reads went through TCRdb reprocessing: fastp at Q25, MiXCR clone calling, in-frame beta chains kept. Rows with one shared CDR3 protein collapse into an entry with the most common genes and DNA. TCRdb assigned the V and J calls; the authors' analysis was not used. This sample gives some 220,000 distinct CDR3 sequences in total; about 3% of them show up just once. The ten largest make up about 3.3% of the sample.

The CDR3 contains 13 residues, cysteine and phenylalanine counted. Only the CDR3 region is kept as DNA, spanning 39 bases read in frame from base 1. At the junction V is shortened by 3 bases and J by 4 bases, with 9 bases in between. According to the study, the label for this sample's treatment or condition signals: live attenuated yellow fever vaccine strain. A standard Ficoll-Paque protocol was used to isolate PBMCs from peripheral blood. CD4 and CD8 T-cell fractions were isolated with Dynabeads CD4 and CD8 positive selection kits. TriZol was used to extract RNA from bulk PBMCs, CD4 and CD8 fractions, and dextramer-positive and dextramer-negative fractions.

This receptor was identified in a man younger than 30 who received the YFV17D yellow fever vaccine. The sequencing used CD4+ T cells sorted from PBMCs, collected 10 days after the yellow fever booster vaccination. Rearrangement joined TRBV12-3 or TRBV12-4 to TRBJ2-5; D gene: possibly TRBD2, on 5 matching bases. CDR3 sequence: CASSLASTETQYF. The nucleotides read TGTGCCAGCAGTTTGGCTAGCACAGAGACCCAGTACTTC.